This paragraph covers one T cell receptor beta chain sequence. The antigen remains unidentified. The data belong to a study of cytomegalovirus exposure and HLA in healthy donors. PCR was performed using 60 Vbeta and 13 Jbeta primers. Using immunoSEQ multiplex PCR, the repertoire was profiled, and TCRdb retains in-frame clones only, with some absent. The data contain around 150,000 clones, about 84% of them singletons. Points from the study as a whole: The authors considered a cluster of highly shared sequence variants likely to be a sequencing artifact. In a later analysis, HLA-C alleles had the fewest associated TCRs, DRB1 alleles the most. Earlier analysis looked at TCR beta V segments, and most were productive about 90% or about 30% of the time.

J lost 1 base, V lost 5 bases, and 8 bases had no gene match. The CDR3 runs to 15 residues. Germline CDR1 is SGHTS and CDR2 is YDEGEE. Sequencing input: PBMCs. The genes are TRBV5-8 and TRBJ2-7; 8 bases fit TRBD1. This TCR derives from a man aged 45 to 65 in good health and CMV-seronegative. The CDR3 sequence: CASSPRRTGSYEQYF. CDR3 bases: TGTGCCAGCAGTCCAAGACGGACAGGGTCCTACGAGCAGTACTTC.